A single sample gave rise to the 15 T cell receptor beta chains below, sequenced in a study of Ad26.COV2.S vaccination and SARS-CoV-2 variants. Treatment meaning: about 20 received Ad26.COV2.S at low or high dose, single or two shots; about 5 received placebo; per-sample allocation not given. Vaccine and placebo recipients were sampled on day 63 after the first injection. TCRdb's copy holds only in-frame clones and misses some; the assay was immunoSEQ multiplex PCR. The table records about 370,000 clones, 70% to 90% of them present only once. The sample here was peripheral blood, taken in a trial of Ad26.COV2.S vaccine versus placebo. The receptors derive from a person between 18 and 65 years old who received the Ad26.COV2.S COVID-19 vaccine or a placebo.

The chain links TRBV28 to TRBJ2-7; 8 nucleotides agree with TRBD1. The germline V gene has CDR1 MDHEN and CDR2 SYDVKM. The length of the CDR3 is 13 residues. V shed 6 bases and J 4 bases; nucleotides not matched to a gene: 5. The CDR3: CASRTGGTYEQYF. DNA of the CDR3: TGTGCCAGCAGAACAGGGGGTACATACGAGCAGTACTTC.

The V and J genes are TRBV19 and TRBJ2-1, with D tentatively TRBD1 or TRBD2 (5 bases each). CDR1 is LNHDA and CDR2 is SQIVND in the germline V gene (reference sequence). This CDR3 has 16 amino acids. With 5 bases removed from V and 0 bases from J, the gap between germline ends came to 14 bases. The DNA of the CDR3 is TGTGCCAGTAGTCCGCAGGGACGGAGCTCCTACAATGAGCAGTTCTTC. Protein product: CASSPQGRSSYNEQFF. Full variable domain (remainder filled in from reference TRBV19 and TRBJ2-1): DGGITQSPKYLFRKEGQNVTLSCEQNLNHDAMYWYRQDPGQGLRLIYYSQIVNDFQKGDIAEGYSVSREKKESFPLTVTSAQKNPTAFYLCASSPQGRSSYNEQFFGPGTRLTVL.

In this sample, this clone turned up once. The chain joins TRBV7-3 to TRBJ2-3; D unclear. CDR3 length equals 14 residues. V lost 0 bases to trimming and J lost 0 bases, with 4 bases between them. CDR1 is SGHTA and CDR2 is FQGTGA in the germline V gene. Written as DNA, the CDR3 is TGTGCCAGCAGCTTAACCCGCAGCACAGATACGCAGTATTTT. Protein product: CASSLTRSTDTQYF.

This chain joins TRBV5-1 and TRBJ1-3; 7 bases align to TRBD1. This CDR3 has 17 amino acids. The V gene's germline CDR1 is SGHRS and CDR2 YFSETQ. Trimming took 4 bases from V and 0 from J; bases not matched to a gene: 10. This chain's CDR3 is CASSSMTGTSSGNTIYF. For the CDR3, the DNA is TGCGCCAGCAGCAGCATGACAGGGACTAGCTCTGGAAACACCATATATTTT.

V and J are TRBV6-1 and TRBJ2-1; TRBD2 might be the D (6 bases). From germline, CDR1 is MNHNS and CDR2 SASEGT. V lost 2 bases to trimming and J lost 5 bases, with 13 bases between them. CDR3 length: 15 residues. Here the CDR3 reads CASSERAGLNNEQFF. In DNA form, the CDR3 reads TGTGCCAGCAGTGAACGGGCGGGGCTAAACAATGAGCAGTTCTTC.

The chain employs TRBV5-6 and TRBJ2-3; 7 nucleotides agree with TRBD2. After removal of 7 bases from V and 4 bases from J, the junction contained 12 bases not matched to a gene. Germline CDR1 SGHDT, CDR2 YYEEEE. There are 15 residues in the CDR3. The CDR3 loop is CASFLSGTHPDTQYF. CDR3 sequence (DNA): TGTGCCAGCTTTCTCAGCGGGACCCACCCAGATACGCAGTATTTT.

This chain connects TRBV30 to TRBJ2-3, with a tentative D call TRBD2 (5 bases). Trimming cost V 4 bases and J 2 bases, with 16 bases left between them. Germline CDR1 GTSNPN, CDR2 SVGIG (reference sequence). The CDR3 runs 15 residues. This CDR3 reads CAWNGRRALTDTQYF. CDR3 DNA sequence: TGTGCCTGGAATGGTCGGCGGGCCCTCACAGATACGCAGTATTTT. Based on the CDR3 plus reference TRBV30 and TRBJ2-3, the full variable domain is SQTIHQWPATLVQPVGSPLSLECTVEGTSNPNLYWYRQAAGRGLQLLFYSVGIGQISSEVPQNLSASRPQDRQFILSSKKLLLSDSGFYLCAWNGRRALTDTQYFGPGTRLTVL.

The chain employs TRBV5-6 and TRBJ2-1; D may be TRBD2 (6 bases). From germline, CDR1 is SGHDT and CDR2 YYEEEE. V was trimmed by 3 bases and J by 5 bases, leaving 6 bases between them. CDR3 length: 12 amino acids. CDR3 residues: CASSWGDNEQFF. CDR3 DNA sequence: TGTGCCAGCAGCTGGGGGGACAATGAGCAGTTCTTC.

The CDR3 is CASSPPGERAFF. CDR3 nucleotide sequence: TGTGCCAGCTCACCACCGGGCGAGAGGGCTTTCTTT. The chain is built from TRBV18 and TRBJ1-1, with unresolved D. This CDR3 spans 12 amino acids. Germline V lookup: CDR1 KGHSH, CDR2 LQKENI. The ends were cut back, 0 bases at V and 11 bases at J, with 10 bases in the middle.

The V call is TRBV4-2, the J call TRBJ1-2; the D gene is possibly TRBD1 (5 bases). From germline, CDR1 is LGHNA and CDR2 YNFKEQ. This CDR3 comprises 16 residues. V shed 0 bases and J shed 2 bases, with 13 bases lying between them. The chain's CDR3 is CASSQDSSTANYGYTF. CDR3 sequence (DNA): TGTGCCAGCAGCCAAGACTCTTCGACAGCGAACTATGGCTACACCTTC.

The chain carries TRBV6-5 and TRBJ2-7; no reliable D call. Looked up from germline, CDR1 is MNHEY and CDR2 is SVGAGI. This CDR3 contains 11 residues. The germline V and J ends were trimmed by 4 bases and 9 bases, with 10 bases remaining between them. CDR3 nucleotide sequence: TGTGCCAGCAGTTCCCAAGTCGGGCAGTACTTC. It translates to CASSSQVGQYF.

This chain connects TRBV30 to TRBJ1-1; D is unresolved. Germline CDR1 and CDR2: GTSNPN and SVGIG (reference sequence). Trimming took 7 bases from V and 1 from J, leaving 13 bases between them. This CDR3 comprises 13 residues. CDR3: CASRFQQNTEAFF. The CDR3 DNA sequence: TGTGCCTCGCGTTTCCAGCAGAACACTGAAGCTTTCTTT.

The chain carries TRBV28 and TRBJ1-1, with TRBD1 matching over 9 bases. V trimming: 6 bases; J trimming: 7 bases; junction bases outside the gene matches: 3. This CDR3 has 12 amino acids. Germline V lookup: CDR1 MDHEN, CDR2 SYDVKM. CDR3 loop: CASRQGAVEAFF. CDR3 in DNA: TGTGCCAGCAGACAGGGGGCGGTTGAAGCTTTCTTT. The full variable domain, with the rest looked up from reference TRBV28 and TRBJ1-1, is DVKVTQSSRYLVKRTGEKVFLECVQDMDHENMFWYRQDPGLGLRLIYFSYDVKMKEKGDIPEGYSVSREKKERFSLILESASTNQTSMYLCASRQGAVEAFFGQGTRLTVV.

Regarding this clone: The same CDR3 also results from other DNA sequences found in this sample. This sequence joins TRBV5-1 and TRBJ1-3, with TRBD1 matching 9 bases. J lost 2 bases, V lost 0 bases, and 0 bases had no gene match. Per germline, CDR1 SGHRS and CDR2 YFSETQ. The CDR3 is 15 amino acids. CDR3 bases: TGCGCCAGCAGCTTGGGGACAGGGGCTGGAAACACCATATATTTT. Translated: CASSLGTGAGNTIYF.

V gene TRBV5-1 combines with J gene TRBJ2-2; 13 bases map to TRBD2. Trimming at V came to 4 bases and at J to 5 bases, leaving 2 bases not matched to a gene. The CDR3 covers 15 residues. Per germline, CDR1 SGHRS and CDR2 YFSETQ. The CDR3 bases are TGCGCCAGCAGCAAGGGACTAGCGGGGACCGGGGAGCTGTTTTTT. Amino acid sequence: CASSKGLAGTGELFF.